The sequence of this TCR beta chain was determined in a study of T cell changes during pregnancy in multiple sclerosis. Profiled with immunoSEQ multiplex PCR; TCRdb holds only in-frame clones, not every one. The sample carries 65,000 to 85,000 clones, around 90% recorded once. Germline CDR1 and CDR2: MDHEN and SYDVKM. This CDR3 has 15 amino acids. Trimming cost V 2 bases and J 8 bases, with 17 bases left between them. The sequence derives from a female donor with multiple sclerosis, enrolled in a pregnancy study. This chain uses TRBV28 with TRBJ2-3; D might be TRBD1 (7 bases). This specimen consisted of CD4+ T cells from peripheral blood mononuclear cells, obtained after pregnancy. CDR3 sequence (DNA): TGTGCCAGCAGTTTAGGGCAACAGGGGAGGAGTACGCAGTATTTT. Translated, it gives CASSLGQQGRSTQYF. The full variable domain, with the rest looked up from reference TRBV28 and TRBJ2-3, is DVKVTQSSRYLVKRTGEKVFLECVQDMDHENMFWYRQDPGLGLRLIYFSYDVKMKEKGDIPEGYSVSREKKERFSLILESASTNQTSMYLCASSLGQQGRSTQYFGPGTRLTVL.